This TCR beta chain is from a study of OX40 agonist ivuxolimab in advanced cancers. Notes on this clone: The antigen is undetermined.

This table comes from immunoSEQ multiplex PCR, and its TCRdb copy is limited to in-frame clones, with some not included. The sample has 80,000 to 100,000 clones, 94% seen once. Study-level results: Patients with a partial response at 0.1-3.0 mg/kg had among the lowest clonal expansion. The expanded peripheral T cells' antigen specificity was not determined.

Cycle 7 day 1, cycle 4 day 1, and baseline were the timepoints at which blood was sampled. The sequences come from CD4+ or CD8+ T cells sorted from blood, collected in a trial of the OX40 agonist ivuxolimab. The receptor was isolated from an adult with an advanced solid tumor such as melanoma, head and neck, liver or kidney cancer.

The DNA of the CDR3 is TGTGCCAGCAGCCAAGGCGGGTACGAGCAGTACTTC. Amino acids: CASSQGGYEQYF. The rearrangement uses TRBV4-2 and TRBJ2-7, with D possibly matching TRBD2 (5 bases). There are 12 residues in the CDR3. Trimming took 1 base from V and 4 from J, leaving 5 bases between them. Germline CDR1 is LGHNA and CDR2 is YNFKEQ.